Detailed here is one TCR beta chain. Primers included in the PCR were 60 Vbeta and 13 Jbeta primers. Generated by immunoSEQ multiplex PCR, the TCRdb table keeps only in-frame clones and is missing some. This table has some 110,000 clones, roughly 80% appearing once. The record originates from a study of cytomegalovirus exposure and HLA in healthy donors. Germline loops: CDR1 SQVTM, CDR2 ANQGSEA. The CDR3 sequence is 14 residues long. Trimming left V 7 bases short and J 1 base short, with 16 bases between. This sequence joins TRBV29-1 and TRBJ2-5, with D possibly matching TRBD1 (5 bases). Material for sequencing was PBMCs. The source is a man younger than 40 in good health and CMV-seronegative. The CDR3: CSADIADSQETQYF. Here the CDR3 DNA reads TGCAGCGCTGATATTGCCGACAGCCAAGAGACCCAGTACTTC.